These 5 T cell receptor beta chains originate from one sample sequenced in a study of post-analysis software for immune sequencing data. Study results and caveats: Patients had higher frequencies than controls of roughly five TRBV segments, including TRBV5-6, TRBV5-1 and TRBV20-1.

TCR beta cDNA libraries had unique molecular identifiers. TCRdb re-called the PCR reads through MiXCR, storing one row per CDR3 protein. The sample carries some 700,000 distinct CDR3 sequences, around 64% recorded once. Their antigens are not known. The material sequenced was blood. The receptors here all came from a girl under 10 years old with multiple sclerosis.

The chain is built from TRBV20-1 and TRBJ2-1; tentative D call: TRBD2 (6 bases). The CDR3 loop spans 16 amino acids. From germline, CDR1 is DFQATT and CDR2 SNEGSKA (reference sequence). The V gene lost 6 bases and the J gene lost 0 bases, with 18 bases spanning the gap. The CDR3 nucleotides read TGCAGTGCCAGATGGAGGGGTCAGAGCTCCTACAATGAGCAGTTCTTC. Translation gives CSARWRGQSSYNEQFF.

This rearrangement joins TRBV12-3 or TRBV12-4 to TRBJ1-1; no definite D call. V dropped 1 base and J dropped 8 bases, with 5 bases sitting between them. The CDR3 runs to 11 residues. CDR3 sequence reads: CASSLGSEAFF. CDR3 coding DNA: TGTGCCAGCAGTTTAGGTTCCGAAGCTTTCTTT.

This clonotype showed up just once. V usage is TRBV7-2 and J usage is TRBJ2-7, with TRBD2 matching 11 bases. After removal of 1 base from V and 0 bases from J, the junction contained 8 bases not matched to a gene. The germline gives CDR1 SGHTA, CDR2 FQGNSA. The CDR3 is made up of 18 amino acids. The CDR3 region has the DNA TGTGCCAGCAGCTTAGGGCTAGCGGGAGGCATAAGCTCCTACGAGCAGTACTTC. Its protein product is CASSLGLAGGISSYEQYF. The full variable domain, completed using reference TRBV7-2 and TRBJ2-7, is GAGVSQSPSNKVTEKGKDVELRCDPISGHTALYWYRQSLGQGLEFLIYFQGNSAPDKSGLPSDRFSAERTGGSVSTLTIQRTQQEDSAVYLCASSLGLAGGISSYEQYFGPGTRLTVT.

The chain is built from TRBV5-1 and TRBJ1-1, with a tentative D call TRBD1 (5 bases). The V end lost 3 bases, the J end lost 0 bases, and 15 bases lay between the germline ends. The germline V gene has CDR1 SGHRS and CDR2 YFSETQ. This CDR3 spans 16 amino acids. CDR3: CASSWGDVRLNTEAFF. Written as DNA, the CDR3 is TGCGCCAGCAGCTGGGGGGACGTAAGGCTGAACACTGAAGCTTTCTTT.

The chain combines TRBV7-9 with TRBJ1-1, with D possibly TRBD1 on 5 matching bases. With 11 bases removed from V and 2 bases from J, the gap between germline ends came to 12 bases. CDR1 and CDR2 from the germline V gene are SEHNR and FQNEAQ (reference sequence). CDR3 length: 12 amino acids. The CDR3 bases are TGTGCCGGAGGGACGGATAACACTGAAGCTTTCTTT. Amino acids: CAGGTDNTEAFF.